This T cell receptor beta chain is drawn from a study of vaccination and CD4 T cells after COVID-19. The treatment denotes: roughly ten-day PBMC culture with coronavirus spike peptide pools or control peptides (ViraFEST assay). The Oncomine TCR Beta short-read assay generated sequence data from the DNA of cultured CD4+ T cells. A single record per CDR3 protein comes from TCRdb applying MiXCR to the PCR reads. The sample has roughly 5,000 distinct CDR3 sequences; roughly 29% are singletons. A word on this clonotype: The antigen is not known.

The CDR3 length is 16 residues. The chain employs TRBV21-1 and TRBJ2-3; whether TRBD2, the table's D call, matches the DNA was not checked. TRBV21-1 is a recognized pseudogene. The specimen sequenced was CD4+ T cells from blood, cultured in vitro. The origin of this receptor is a human donor who had recovered from COVID-19. The CDR3 reads CASSKAPLGGTDTQYF. The CDR3 DNA sequence: TGTGCCAGCAGCAAAGCCCCCTTAGGAGGGACAGATACGCAGTATTTT.